The clone carrying this TCR beta chain was seen a handful of times. The sample belongs to a study of T cells after yellow fever vaccination. One entry per CDR3 protein, called by TCRdb with MiXCR from the 5' RACE reads. Among hundreds of thousands of distinct CDR3 sequences listed, about 4% were seen once. Trimming removed 4 bases at V and 5 bases at J, with 12 bases between. The CDR3 is made up of 14 amino acids. Germline values: CDR1 SGHNT, CDR2 YENEEA. The sequences come from PBMCs, collected 5 days after the yellow fever booster vaccination. The J gene is TRBJ2-1, the V gene TRBV11-3; D is possibly TRBD2 (7 bases). This TCR was recovered from a young man who received the YFV17D yellow fever vaccine. CDR3 sequence: CASSWGGPNNEQFF. CDR3 nucleotide sequence: TGTGCCAGCAGCTGGGGGGGCCCAAACAATGAGCAGTTCTTC.